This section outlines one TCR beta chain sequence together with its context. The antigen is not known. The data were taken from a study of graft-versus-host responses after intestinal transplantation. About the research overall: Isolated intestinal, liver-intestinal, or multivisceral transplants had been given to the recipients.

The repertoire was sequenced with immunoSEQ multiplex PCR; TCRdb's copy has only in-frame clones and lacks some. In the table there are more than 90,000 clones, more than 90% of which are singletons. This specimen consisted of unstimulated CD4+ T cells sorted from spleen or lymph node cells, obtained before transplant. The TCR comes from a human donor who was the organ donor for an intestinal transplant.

CDR3 coding DNA: TGTGCCAGCAGCCTCGACAGGGGTGGGGTAGATGAAAAACTGTTTTTT. It is translated as CASSLDRGGVDEKLFF. This rearrangement joins TRBV7-2 to TRBJ1-4; 8 bases line up with TRBD1. This CDR3 is 16 amino acids long. The V and J ends lost 5 bases and 6 bases, in that order; junction bases with no gene match: 11. The germline gives CDR1 SGHTA, CDR2 FQGNSA.